This T cell receptor beta chain comes out of a study of molecular identifiers for immune sequencing clone quantification. About the research overall: Replicates split RNA from roughly 21,000 or 96,000 naive CD8 cells five ways, and the researchers sequenced four portions. Whole-study results and caveats: Whereas clones above 20 RNA copies held under 1% of naive-cell molecules, they held over 98% of effector molecules. Highly expanded clone sizes could be underestimated by identical TCR molecules sharing a barcode.

TCRdb passed the PCR reads through MiXCR, listing each CDR3 protein once. The sample lists over 600,000 distinct CDR3 sequences, 15% to 20% occurring once. The sample holds many counts of this clonotype. Its target is unknown. Sequencing was performed on naive CD8+ T cells from blood, with Jurkat cell RNA spiked in. Stated subset: FACS-sorted CD8+CD4-CCR7+CD45RA+ naive T cells. The clonotype was recovered from a human donor in good health. Some libraries in this study had Jurkat cell RNA spiked in.

For the CDR3, the DNA is TGTGCCAGCAGTCGCTATAGCGGGCGGTACACAGATACGCAGTATTTT. Protein product: CASSRYSGRYTDTQYF. The J gene is TRBJ2-3, the V gene TRBV12-3 or TRBV12-4; 7 nucleotides agree with TRBD2. V gave up 5 bases and J gave up 2 bases; unmatched junction bases: 10. The CDR3 covers 16 residues.